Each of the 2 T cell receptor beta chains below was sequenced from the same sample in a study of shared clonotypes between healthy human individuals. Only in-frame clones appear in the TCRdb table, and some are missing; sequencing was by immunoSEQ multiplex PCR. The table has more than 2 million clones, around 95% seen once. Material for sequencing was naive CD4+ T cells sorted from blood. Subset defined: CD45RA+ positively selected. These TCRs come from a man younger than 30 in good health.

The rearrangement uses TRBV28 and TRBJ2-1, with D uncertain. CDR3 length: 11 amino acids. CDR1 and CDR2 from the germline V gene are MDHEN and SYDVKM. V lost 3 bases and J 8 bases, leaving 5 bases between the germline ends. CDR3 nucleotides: TGTGCCAGCAGTTTCGGGTATGAGCAGTTCTTC. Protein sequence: CASSFGYEQFF.

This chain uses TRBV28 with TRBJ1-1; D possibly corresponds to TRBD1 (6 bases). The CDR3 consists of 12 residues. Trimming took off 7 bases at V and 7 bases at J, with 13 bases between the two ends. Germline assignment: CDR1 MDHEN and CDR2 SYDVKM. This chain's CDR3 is CASMGTSGEAFF. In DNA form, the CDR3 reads TGTGCCAGCATGGGGACATCTGGTGAAGCTTTCTTT.